A single sample gave rise to the 2 T cell receptor beta chains below, sequenced in a study of cytotoxic CD8 clonotypes in ibrutinib-treated CLL listed by TCRdb under 2021. The time point label corresponds to: approximately 2 years on ibrutinib. Library prep was done by the immunoSEQ multiplex PCR assay. TCRdb limited this immuneACCESS table to in-frame rearrangements with V and J called. A share of clones is missing; checked studies link under half to unresolved V genes, and the rest is unexplained. This sample gives roughly 28,000 clones in total; 70% to 90% of them show up just once. The ten largest account for 6.5% to 8% of the sample. Sequencing was performed on PBMCs, taken after 24 months of ibrutinib treatment. These receptors were obtained from a human donor with chronic lymphocytic leukemia.

The chain employs TRBV7-3 and TRBJ2-5; possibly TRBD1 or TRBD2 for D (7 bases each). The germline V gene has CDR1 SGHTA and CDR2 FQGTGA. Trimming removed 5 bases from V and 5 bases from J, with 15 bases in between. This CDR3 region has 14 residues. The CDR3: CASSPGGGGETQYF. The CDR3 nucleotides are TGTGCCAGCAGCCCGGGGGGAGGGGGCGAGACCCAGTACTTC.

The chain recombines TRBV10-3 with TRBJ2-3; 11 bases line up with TRBD2. From germline, CDR1 is ENHRY and CDR2 SYGVKD. The V and J ends lost 6 bases and 4 bases, in that order; junction bases with no gene match: 9. The CDR3 has 16 amino acids. The CDR3 loop reads CAISEGSGGAPDTQYF. The CDR3 DNA follows: TGTGCCATCAGCGAGGGTAGCGGGGGGGCCCCAGATACGCAGTATTTT.